This T cell receptor beta chain was retrieved from a study of cytomegalovirus exposure and HLA in healthy donors (dated by TCRdb to 2016 to 2017). For the wider study: An earlier analysis of roughly 500 of the donors reported 276 Gb of sequence data and 117 million unique TCR beta sequences obtained from roughly 180 million T cells. Approximately 330 gigabases of sequencing data and approximately 91 million unique TCR sequences made up an early release that covered several hundred HLA-typed donors. Of the 350 to 450 genotyped donors, roughly 80% fell in the genetic ancestry cluster associated with self-reported Caucasian donors. The study aimed to test whether signatures of past pathogen exposure could be identified by cataloging public T cell receptors. Using immunosequencing, the study profiled T cell repertoires from fewer than 850 subjects and related those repertoires to cytomegalovirus serostatus. Besides the first cohort of 666 subjects, a separate validation cohort made up of roughly 120 different subjects was used. High-throughput TCR immunosequencing, statistical association of individual TCRs with disease status, and machine learning were combined to predict cytomegalovirus infection status. To study patterns of TCR occurrence, a later analysis re-analyzed previously published TCR beta repertoires from more than 550 donors and added high-resolution HLA genotyping. In the later analysis, no new phenotypic data were used to find candidate immune exposures; instead, reliance was placed on TCR beta sequences and their occurrence across donors. In an earlier analysis of over 550 of the donors, high-throughput TCR beta sequencing was used to judge whether each TCR beta V gene segment behaved as functional or pseudogenic. Donor age, sex, ethnicity and CMV serostatus were collected together with the repertoire data. In a later genetic analysis, genome-wide SNP genotypes for 398 of the 666 donors were used, and that subset was treated as a discovery cohort. Every repertoire in the discovery cohort had been generated on one and the same sequencing platform. Class I and class II HLA loci were covered by the typing at four-digit resolution. Typing coverage varied by locus: roughly 629-640 donors for A, B, C, DRB1 and DQB1; approximately 500 for DQA1; 600 to 610 for DPA1; around 490 for DPB1. A few DR-DQ haplotypes were handled as single units for association and clustering because linkage in the cohort was strong. Across 300 to 500 genotyped donors of the cohort, an average of approximately 240,000 unique TCR beta nucleotide sequences per donor were sequenced, and 15% to 20% of those sequences were non-productive. The research as a whole found: According to a later analysis, parvovirus B19, influenza, CMV and Epstein-Barr virus appeared linked to several top co-occurrence clusters. A later genetic analysis reported fewer N-insertions in productive TCRs among donors in an Asian-associated ancestry cluster than the roughly 690-donor mean. Cytomegalovirus status was reported to be diagnosed by the classifier with high specificity and sensitivity in both the original and validation cohorts. A further reported finding was that TCR beta sequences accurately predicted the HLA-A and HLA-B alleles for most subjects in the first cohort. Broadly in line with IMGT annotations, most TCR beta V segments showed up in productive rearrangements about 90% or about 30% of the time in an earlier analysis of under 700 of the donors. Specific HLA alleles were associated with 15,000 to 20,000 TCR beta sequences at a false discovery rate of 0.05 in a later analysis. For the cohort, immune exposure information was limited to CMV serostatus. Assigning TCR associations to individual alleles was difficult when HLA alleles, especially DR and DQ, strongly co-occurred. The study listed 150 to 200 TCR beta chains as associated with cytomegalovirus. Sequencing depth was assumed to be roughly uniform across donors in the presence/absence analyses, though that assumption may not hold. According to the authors, the approach could potentially be generalized to other disease states and immunological phenotypes. Most CMV-associated TCR beta chains appeared to be HLA-restricted in a later analysis, and the HLA associations seemed to be driven largely by CMV exposure. A cluster of highly shared sequence variants was judged likely to be a technical artifact of the sequencing pipeline. A later analysis found that TCR association rates varied across HLA loci, with DRB1 alleles showing the most associated TCRs and HLA-C alleles the fewest. Some IMGT-functional V segments, including TRBV6-2 and TRBV6-3, could not be distinguished by the 87-base-pair reads and were therefore excluded. The cohort was sequenced for TCR beta chains only, and without alpha or paired-chain data the features that could be detected were limited. A later analysis found that HLA-associated TCR beta chains were more clonally expanded and had lower generation probabilities than equally common non-associated chains. Because HLA typing was unavailable for some donors at each locus, only the typed subset was used in association tests. Most TCR sequences were observed very rarely across donors, whereas some public TCRs were present in many individuals. Linkage disequilibrium might explain the correlated functional status among segregating V segments, but an unknown experimental factor could not be ruled out. V-gene and J-gene trimming of TCR beta chains was associated with a missense DCLRE1C variant in a later genetic analysis, and the association was replicated in an independent cohort. The earlier analysis of almost 600 of the donors excluded roughly 17 rarely observed V segments, including chromosome 9 orphons, because counts were too low. Three of the identified cytomegalovirus-associated TCR beta chains were confirmed in vitro to be specific for cytomegalovirus antigens.

Trimming costs V 5 bases and J 10 bases, and their ends lie 17 bases apart. The germline V gene (reference sequence) sets CDR1 to MNHNY and CDR2 to SVGAGI. From the cysteine up to the phenylalanine, the CDR3 has a length of 13 residues. The kept DNA is CDR3 alone, 39 bases in frame from the first base. Note on this clone: The clone's antigen remains unknown. Base qualities are not provided; no much larger clone lies one nucleotide away.

The cohort was made up of approximately 670 healthy bone marrow donors. At the time of sampling, every cohort member was nominally healthy, though immune exposures that went unrecorded were likely present. The donor was CMV seronegative and belonged to the group of 352 seronegative cohort members. Every donor gave a peripheral blood sample, and the peripheral blood mononuclear cells from that sample were used for TCR beta sequencing. The Qiagen DNeasy Blood Extraction Kit was used to extract genomic DNA from the blood cell samples. The library was obtained by the immunoSEQ multiplex PCR assay. For the multiplex PCR, a mixture combining 60 forward primers for TCR Vbeta segments and 13 reverse primers for TCR Jbeta segments was used. The CDR3 region of rearranged TCR beta genes was amplified from genomic DNA with a multiplex PCR assay. The amplified TCR beta libraries were sequenced on the Illumina HiSeq System as 87-base-pair reads. In the source study's methods: A later analysis tallied roughly 78 million unique TCR beta chains across the 610 or so repertoires, and some 10 million of those chains were shared by two or more donors. Raw reads were error-corrected and collapsed into unique sequences by a nearest-neighbor algorithm in which closely related sequences were merged to remove PCR and sequencing errors. Alignment of CDR3 sequences to IMGT reference sequences was used to assign V, D and J gene segments. Each retained sequence needed at least a six-nucleotide match to both a V gene segment and a J gene segment. A rearrangement was called productive if the CDR3 had no stop codons and remained in frame with V and J, and every other rearrangement was called non-productive. CDR3 was defined according to IMGT convention as the region running from the second conserved V-encoded cysteine to the conserved J-encoded phenylalanine. The earlier analysis of about 570 of the donors excluded any sequence lacking an unambiguous match to a single V gene segment. In an earlier analysis of more than 500 of the donors, a V segment was called functional when productive rearrangements were above 56.7%, and segregating when the standard deviation between donors exceeded 5%. A statistical classification framework was built for diagnosing cytomegalovirus status from the catalog of TCR beta chain sequences. V and J gene assignment, in a later analysis, came from comparing TCR nucleotide sequences with IMGT/GENE-DB human TR gene sequences. A later analysis assigned CDR3 sequences and most-parsimonious VDJ recombination scenarios with the TCRdist pipeline. In a later analysis, every TCR beta chain was defined by the combination of its CDR3 amino acid sequence and its V-gene family, and reads without a unique V-gene family were dropped. A later analysis removed 600 or so highly shared, low-generation-probability nucleotide sequences to deal with suspected cross-contamination and a sequencing artifact. In a later analysis, a clonal expansion index was calculated for each public chain from normalized within-repertoire ranks of inferred template counts. Generation probabilities in a later analysis came from a VDJ recombination model fitted to out-of-frame rearrangements, and those results were checked against IGoR. In a later analysis, hypergeometric tests were used to score TCR-TCR, TCR-HLA and TCR-CMV co-occurrence, with a repertoire-size bias correction applied to TCR pairs. To estimate false discovery rates, a later analysis permuted the HLA or CMV assignments 20 times. A later analysis grouped co-occurring TCRs with DBSCAN, adding TCRdist sequence similarity when clustering within HLA-allele-positive subsets. Co-occurrence clustering excluded repertoires with fewer than 30,000 or more than 120,000 public chains, plus five with anomalous nucleotide sharing. Here the immuneACCESS table is served through TCRdb, limited to in-frame sequences with V and J called. Missing clones are a known gap in these copies; in checked studies unresolved V genes cover under half, and the rest lacks a known reason. The DNA gave D and trimming, while V, J and clone size come from that table. The sample records 99,000 or so clones, 69% of which are singletons. Clones ranked in the top ten supply about 3.5% of the sample.

Sample: PBMCs. The source is a man aged 30 to 39 in good health and CMV-seronegative. The chain couples TRBV6-6 to TRBJ1-2, with no D gene named confidently. The CDR3 sequence is CASSLPGESNYTF. The DNA sequence is TGTGCCAGCAGTCTCCCCGGGGAGAGCAACTACACCTTC.